Listed here are 9 T cell receptor beta chains from one sample, sequenced in a study of tissue T cells after allogeneic stem cell transplantation. Time point meaning: mouse harvest day 14 after allogeneic transplant. Each mouse received 10^7 T-cell-depleted marrow cells plus 10^6 splenic CD5+ T cells by tail vein. Using immunoSEQ multiplex PCR, the repertoire was profiled, and TCRdb retains in-frame clones only, with some absent. Of approximately 5,000 clones listed, around 32% are singletons. The specimen sequenced was skin. Source of these receptors: a female BALB/c mouse given C57BL/6 T cells with graft-versus-host disease after an allogeneic hematopoietic cell transplant.

This clone appeared a few times. Mouse gene names apply. From the germline J gene comes the end of the CDR3, since the read stops 1 residue before it. The chain employs TRBV23 and TRBJ2-3. The CDR3 covers 14 residues. Looked up from germline, CDR1 is KGHTA and CDR2 is FQNQQP. The CDR3 spells CSSSRGEGAETLYF. The CDR3 DNA, read in part, is TGCTCCAGCAGTCGAGGAGAGGGTGCAGAAACGCTGTAT.

Remarks on this clone: Relative to the germline gene, one junction end is altered; a read error may explain this. The germline and genes are mouse ones. Read data end 1 residue before the CDR3 end; the end is taken from the germline J gene. The gene calls are TRBV13-1 and TRBJ2-7, with 10 bases that match TRBD2. This CDR3 region has 13 residues. The germline V gene has CDR1 NSHNY and CDR2 SYGAGN. CDR3 amino acids: CANSGGTGDEQYF. Incomplete CDR3 DNA: TGTGCCAACAGTGGTGGGACTGGGGATGAACAGTAC.

Comment on this clone: The gene names given are mouse names. The sequence runs out 1 residue before the end of the CDR3; the remainder is reconstructed from the germline J gene. This chain connects TRBV5 to TRBJ1-1; D gene uncertain. V was shortened by 4 bases and J by 2 bases, with 8 bases between the two germline ends. Germline V gene data show CDR1 as LGHNA and CDR2 as YNLKQL (reference sequence). CDR3 length: 13 residues. This CDR3 is CASSLTDNTEVFF. The DNA read from the CDR3 is TGTGCCAGCAGCCTCACGGACAACACAGAAGTCTTC.

By share of the sample, this clone is medium-sized. These gene names are mouse names. The read ends 1 residue shy of where the CDR3 ends; the end is completed using the germline J gene. Other DNA variants within this sample encode the same CDR3. This chain uses TRBV3 with TRBJ2-7; TRBD2 agrees at 8 bases. CDR1 and CDR2 (germline): SNHLY, FYNGKV (reference sequence). The junction had 1 base not matched to a gene; V was cut back by 2 bases and J by 4 bases. This CDR3 has 13 residues. The CDR3 DNA, read in part, is TGTGCCAGCAGCTTAAGACTGGGGTATGAACAGTAC. Its translation: CASSLRLGYEQY. The full CDR3 protein is CASSLRLGYEQYF.

This clone occurred a few times. Any gene name here is a mouse gene name. Coverage ceases 1 residue before the CDR3 finishes, and the germline J gene fills in the end. This chain connects TRBV26 to TRBJ2-3; D gene uncertain. The germline V and J ends were trimmed by 8 bases and 0 bases, with 6 bases remaining between them. The germline V gene encodes CDR1 KGHPV and CDR2 FQNQEV (reference sequence). This CDR3 comprises 12 residues. This chain's CDR3 is CASLNSAETLYF. The sequenced part of the CDR3 DNA is TGTGCCAGCCTTAATAGTGCAGAAACGCTGTAT.

By proportion, this clone is medium-sized (0.01 to 0.1%). Gene names refer to mouse genes. The read stops 1 residue short of the end of the CDR3; the missing end is completed from the germline J gene. The genes are TRBV31 and TRBJ1-2, with D hard to call. Trimming left V 2 bases short and J 3 bases short, with 10 bases between. CDR3 length: 13 amino acids. The germline V gene has CDR1 GKSSPN and CDR2 SITVG. The covered CDR3 bases are TGTGCCTGGAGTTCGGAGGAGGACTCCGACTACACC. Translating gives CAWSSEEDSDYT. The whole CDR3 protein reads CAWSSEEDSDYTF.

Sample share makes this clone medium-sized (0.01 to 0.1%). The gene names given are mouse names. The CDR3 end lies 1 residue beyond the end of the read and is filled in from the germline J gene. The genes are TRBV12-1 and TRBJ2-7, with 13 bases identical to TRBD2. Unmatched junction bases numbered 4, after V lost 0 bases and J lost 6 bases. The CDR3 contains 15 residues. The germline CDR1 and CDR2 sequences are SGHSN and HYEKVE. The CDR3 is CASSLGLGGRPEQYF. The CDR3 bases that were read are TGTGCCAGCTCTCTCGGACTGGGGGGGCGCCCTGAACAGTAC.

In regard to this clone: The germline and genes are mouse ones. The read falls 1 residue short of the CDR3 end, and the missing part is taken from the germline J gene. J is TRBJ1-3 and V is TRBV12-1, with unresolved D. The CDR3 is 15 amino acids. The germline gives CDR1 SGHSN, CDR2 HYEKVE. Trimming took off 0 bases at V and 0 bases at J, with 8 bases between the two ends. CDR3 sequence: CASSLEGFSGNTLYF. The DNA read from the CDR3 is TGTGCCAGCTCTCTCGAAGGGTTTTCTGGAAATACGCTCTAT.

This clone was recorded a few times. The gene symbols are mouse symbols. Read data end 1 residue before the CDR3 end; the end is taken from the germline J gene. The chain recombines TRBV26 with TRBJ2-5; the D gene is possibly TRBD1 (6 bases). Deletions cut 7 bases from V and 2 bases from J, with 13 bases between. This CDR3 has 14 amino acids. The germline gives CDR1 KGHPV, CDR2 FQNQEV (reference sequence). CDR3 amino acids: CASTHRESQDTQYF. CDR3 DNA, as far as it was read: TGTGCCAGCACACACAGGGAAAGCCAAGACACCCAGTAC.